This record concerns one T cell receptor (beta chain) sequence. These data are taken from a study of T cell changes during pregnancy in multiple sclerosis. This CDR3 spans 13 amino acids. Per germline, CDR1 ENHRY and CDR2 SYGVKD. The trim removed 9 bases at V and 7 bases at J, leaving 10 bases unmatched. Libraries were prepared by immunoSEQ multiplex PCR; TCRdb keeps only in-frame clonotypes and omits some of them. The table lists 35,000 to 50,000 clones, 89% of them singletons. This chain connects TRBV10-3 to TRBJ1-2, with 8 bases fitting TRBD1. The sequencing here drew on CD4+ T cells from peripheral blood mononuclear cells, taken in the first trimester of pregnancy. This sequence was found in a female donor with multiple sclerosis, enrolled in a pregnancy study. The CDR3 here is CAIGTGSNVGYTF. CDR3 coding DNA: TGTGCCATTGGGACAGGTTCAAACGTTGGCTACACCTTC.